The sequence of this T cell receptor beta chain was determined in a study of regulatory T cells in long-lasting Graves disease (dated by TCRdb to about 2021). Regarding the complete study: In the newly diagnosed Graves' disease group, patients had been taking antithyroid drugs for less than 3 months. A total of about 35 samples underwent TCR sequencing, from roughly 13 patients with persistent Graves' disease and some 20 patients with newly diagnosed Graves' disease. The study was registered as a clinical trial and conducted in China. This study used TCR sequencing and RNA sequencing of peripheral blood to compare persistent Graves' disease patients against newly diagnosed Graves' disease patients.

A word on this clonotype: Which antigen it targets is not known. The record has no base qualities; no much larger clone is one base away.

The CDR3 has 13 amino acids, counting the end cysteine and phenylalanine. Only the CDR3 region is kept as DNA, spanning 39 bases read in frame from base 1. The trim is 1 base for V and 7 bases for J, with a gap of 10 bases between the germline ends. In the germline V gene, CDR1 corresponds to SGHTA and CDR2 to FQGTGA. The study at large found these results: Lower TCR Shannon entropy and fewer highly expanded clones were observed in persistent Graves' disease patients than in newly diagnosed patients, which suggested clonal expansion. Patients with persistent disease shared more public clonotypes (approximately 2,500) than newly diagnosed patients did (966). Sequencing and analysis were limited to the TCR beta chain. Peripheral blood alone was examined, since thyroid tissue, which constituted the primary lesion, could not be accessed. As a limitation, the authors acknowledged that the small sample size may reduce accuracy. Persistent disease showed preferential use of TRBV28, TRBJ1-2 and TRBJ2-5, whereas newly diagnosed disease favored TRBV20-1 and TRBJ2-1.

Per the publication, the time point label means: newly diagnosed GD, antithyroid drugs for less than 3 months. RNA was extracted from PBMCs in TRIzol for both TCR sequencing and RNA sequencing. The diagnosis of Graves' disease was made according to American Thyroid Association guidelines. Recruitment of patients was carried out at an endocrinology department in Xi'an, China. Each patient gave around 9.2 milliliters of peripheral blood, collected in an EDTA anticoagulant tube. PBMCs were isolated by Ficoll Paque Plus density gradient separation without further T cell sorting. An Agilent 2100 Bioanalyzer and agarose gel were used to check RNA quality, and a NanoDrop 2000 was used to measure RNA concentration. The method behind the library was multiplex PCR. Sequencing relied on an Illumina HiSeq 4000. iRepertoire HTBI primers and Arm-PCR amplification of CDR3 regions were used to construct TCR beta libraries. Gel purification was performed on PCR products prior to sequencing. In the paper's pipeline: Across samples, fewer than 70 TRBV and 14 TRBJ segments were identified and used for gene usage analysis of CDR3 amino acid clonotypes. Filtered high-quality paired reads were merged into contigs using COPE and FqMerger. BLAST was used to align contigs to IMGT TRBV, TRBD and TRBJ reference genes, with CDR3 defined following IMGT. Any clonotype with a frequency above 0.1% was classified as a highly expanded clone. Shannon entropy was used to measure repertoire diversity, and the Gini coefficient was used to measure V-J evenness. A clonotype found in more than one individual was treated as public. In-frame beta chains were kept once TCRdb had trimmed the public reads at Q25 with fastp and called clones with MiXCR. Rows matching on CDR3 protein sequence are summarized as one entry with the most common DNA and genes. It is TCRdb's table, rather than the study itself, that gives the V and J calls and clone size. The sample table records roughly 500,000 distinct CDR3 sequences; less than 15% of these occur just once. The ten most abundant clones make up under 10% of the sample.

This sample was shared with a second study, whose subject was T cells in Graves' hyperthyroidism and ophthalmopathy. As the second paper documents: Stable Graves' hyperthyroidism was defined as no progression to ophthalmopathy during 18 months of follow-up. Hyperthyroidism patients were newly diagnosed, with disease duration under 2 months, and aged 18 to 65 years. Patients with uncontrolled infections, other autoimmune diseases, pregnancy or lactation were excluded. Diagnoses were established on the basis of clinical symptoms, serum thyroxine and TRAb, thyroid ultrasound, and orbital computed tomography. A first-round RT-PCR of the TCR CDR3 used the HTBI primer set with the Qiagen OneStep RT-PCR kit. Most expanded thyroid clonotypes (frequency above 0.001) were also detected in blood, suggesting blood repertoires may reflect thyroid immune responses. In cross-validation, a model built on a 13 V-J signature told ophthalmopathy apart from stable hyperthyroidism with approximately 90% sensitivity and approximately 81% specificity, and in testing the same model reached 80%/75%. In validation, progression to ophthalmopathy was predicted by the model with 70.59% sensitivity and approximately 78% specificity, a median of 6.5 months before onset. To identify distinguishing TCR V-J signatures, a discovery cohort of 100 or so patients was used, comprising fewer than 45 with Graves' ophthalmopathy and about 59 with stable Graves' hyperthyroidism. An independent validation cohort of around 19 hyperthyroidism patients and approximately 16 patients who later progressed to ophthalmopathy tested prospective prediction of ophthalmopathy. The 75 to 100 discovery patients were divided at random into training and test sets in a 7:3 ratio. Thyroid tissue and blood T-cell repertoires from six Graves' hyperthyroidism patients were also compared in the study. After sampling, hyperthyroidism patients received methimazole starting at 30 mg daily, and ophthalmopathy patients received high-dose intravenous methylprednisolone. The libraries were constructed in a second round of multiplex PCR and then size-selected and purified. Libraries were sequenced paired-end with 100 bp reads on an Illumina HiSeq2000. SOAPnuke was used to process the raw data, removing reads that contained adapters or uncalled bases, had a mean Phred below 15, or lacked an exact match to the constant primer or identifier. COPE v1.2.5 was used to merge the high-quality paired reads, and each unique nucleotide sequence was defined as a clonotype. Clonotypes were aligned to IMGT TRBV, TRBD and TRBJ reference segments using MiTCR v1.1. Only V-J combinations with frequency above 0.0001, covering about 99% of repertoires, were analysed. The TCS score was defined as F50 (clonal expansion) divided by E x V (chaos), with BLOSUM62-based TCRdist calculated between CDR3 peptides within each V-J. Welch's t-statistics and random forest reduced 500 to 550 V-J features to about 12, which were used in a naive Bayes classifier (R e1071). No statistical method was used to fix the sample size in advance, and group allocation was not hidden from the investigators. According to the paper, TCR Vbeta CDR3 sequencing was carried out on around 140 peripheral blood samples, which came from under 50 ophthalmopathy, fewer than 80 hyperthyroidism and roughly 17 progressor patients.

This material consisted of peripheral blood mononuclear cells (PBMCs), taken at new diagnosis, from a patient treated with antithyroid drugs. The sequence derives from a man younger than 45 with Graves disease. Donor details come from another sample of the same person, matched by shared clones. The V gene is TRBV7-3 and the J gene is TRBJ1-1; perhaps TRBD1 is the D gene, with 5 bases matching. DNA sequence: TGTGCCAGCAGCTTAATCAGGGAAGGTGAAGCTTTCTTT. Protein translation: CASSLIREGEAFF.